This TCR beta chain was retrieved from a study of cytomegalovirus exposure and HLA in healthy donors. Findings and caveats of the study: Data from an earlier analysis indicated that most TCR beta V segments were productive either about 87% or about 30% of the time. Later analysis reportedly placed an Asian-associated ancestry cluster below the roughly 600-donor mean in N-insertions.

Vbeta (60) and Jbeta (13) primers were used in the PCR. Assay: immunoSEQ multiplex PCR; the TCRdb copy retains only in-frame clones and omits some. The profile shows over 150,000 clones, 77% of them singletons. Comments on this clone: What it binds is not known.

Germline CDR1 is MNHNY and CDR2 is SVGAGI (reference sequence). CDR3 size: 14 residues. The V segment lost 4 bases and the J segment 5 bases; nucleotides outside the gene matches: 4. This chain links TRBV6-6 with TRBJ2-4; 8 bases are a match to TRBD1. Input material: PBMCs. This TCR was sampled from a woman in her twenties or thirties in good health and CMV-seropositive. CDR3 bases: TGTGCCAGCAGTTTCGCGACAGGGGAAAACATTCAGTACTTC. Protein sequence: CASSFATGENIQYF.